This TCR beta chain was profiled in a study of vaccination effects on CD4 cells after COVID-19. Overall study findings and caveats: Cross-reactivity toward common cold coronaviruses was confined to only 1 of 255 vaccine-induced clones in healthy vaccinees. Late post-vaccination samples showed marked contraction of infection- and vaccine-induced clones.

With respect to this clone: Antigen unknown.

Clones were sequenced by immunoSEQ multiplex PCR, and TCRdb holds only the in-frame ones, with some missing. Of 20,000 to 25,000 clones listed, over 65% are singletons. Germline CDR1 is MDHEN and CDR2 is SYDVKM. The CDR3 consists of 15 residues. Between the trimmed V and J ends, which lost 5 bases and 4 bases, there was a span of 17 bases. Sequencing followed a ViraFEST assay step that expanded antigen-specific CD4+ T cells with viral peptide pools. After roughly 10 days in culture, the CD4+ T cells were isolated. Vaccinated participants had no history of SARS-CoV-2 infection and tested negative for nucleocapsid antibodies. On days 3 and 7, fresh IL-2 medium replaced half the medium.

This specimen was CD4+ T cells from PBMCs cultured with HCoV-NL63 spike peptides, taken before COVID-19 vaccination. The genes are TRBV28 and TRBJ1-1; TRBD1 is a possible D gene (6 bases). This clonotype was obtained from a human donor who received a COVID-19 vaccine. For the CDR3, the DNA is TGTGCCAGCAGTACAACAGGGTTGGTCTCCACTGAAGCTTTCTTT. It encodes CASSTTGLVSTEAFF.